Presented here are 22 T cell receptor beta chains from one specimen sequenced in a study of shared clonotypes between healthy human individuals. CD8 cells classed as naive were CD45RO-negative and positively selected for CCR7, excluding terminally differentiated effector memory CD45RA+ cells. The table came from immunoSEQ multiplex PCR; TCRdb's copy has only in-frame clones and leaves some out. The profile shows more than 2 million clones, less than 95% of them singletons. The material sequenced was naive CD8+ T cells sorted from blood. These receptor sequences come from a man between 18 and 35 years old in good health.

Note on this clone: Other DNA sequences in the same sample also yield this CDR3. This sequence joins TRBV7-8 and TRBJ2-5; D may match TRBD1 or TRBD2 (5 bases each). The CDR3 spans 12 residues. Trimming took off 6 bases at V and 4 bases at J, with 9 bases between the two ends. Germline-derived CDR1 and CDR2 are SGHVS and FQNEAQ. The CDR3 spells CASRGVGETQYF. DNA of the CDR3: TGTGCCAGCAGGGGGGTCGGAGAGACCCAGTACTTC.

The V call is TRBV5-1, the J call TRBJ2-5, with D uncertain. Germline V CDR1 and CDR2: SGHRS, YFSETQ. The CDR3 is 16 residues long. The V gene lost 1 base and the J gene lost 2 bases, with 15 bases spanning the gap. The CDR3 nucleotides are TGCGCCAGCAGCTTGTTTGCGGATCTTGGTCAAGAGACCCAGTACTTC. Translation: CASSLFADLGQETQYF.

Written as DNA, the CDR3 is TGTGCCAGCAGCTTACAGGGTGCGGGCTACGAGCAGTACTTC. It yields the protein CASSLQGAGYEQYF. The V call is TRBV7-9, the J call TRBJ2-7, with D perhaps assigned TRBD1 or TRBD2 (5 bases each). The germline gives CDR1 SEHNR, CDR2 FQNEAQ (reference sequence). The CDR3 runs 14 residues. V dropped 2 bases and J dropped 3 bases, with 11 bases sitting between them. Looking up the rest from reference TRBV7-9 and TRBJ2-7 gives the full variable domain: DTGVSQNPRHKITKRGQNVTFRCDPISEHNRLYWYRQTLGQGPEFLTYFQNEAQLEKSRLLSDRFSAERPKGSFSTLEIQRTEQGDSAMYLCASSLQGAGYEQYFGPGTRLTVT.

The J gene is TRBJ1-2, the V gene TRBV11-2, with D possibly matching TRBD1 (5 bases). The ends were cut back, 5 bases at V and 4 bases at J, with 11 bases in the middle. The CDR3 length is 13 residues. CDR1 and CDR2 (germline): SGHAT, FQNNGV. Here the CDR3 reads CASSQDKIYGYTF. DNA of the CDR3: TGTGCCAGCAGCCAGGACAAGATCTATGGCTACACCTTC. Complete variable domain (other parts from reference TRBV11-2 and TRBJ1-2): EAGVAQSPRYKIIEKRQSVAFWCNPISGHATLYWYQQILGQGPKLLIQFQNNGVVDDSQLPKDRFSAERLKGVDSTLKIQPAKLEDSAVYLCASSQDKIYGYTFGSGTRLTVV.

This clone occurred once. The gene calls are TRBV27 and TRBJ2-1, with D uncertain. Germline values: CDR1 MNHEY, CDR2 SMNVEV (reference sequence). The CDR3 has 15 residues. V was trimmed by 5 bases and J by 6 bases, leaving 17 bases between them. CDR3 amino acids: CASSPSGPYPNEQFF. The DNA of the CDR3 is TGTGCCAGCAGTCCCTCCGGGCCCTACCCCAATGAGCAGTTCTTC.

V and J are TRBV29-1 and TRBJ1-2, with a possible D match to TRBD1 (5 bases). The CDR3 is 13 residues long. Germline CDR1 reads SQVTM; CDR2 reads ANQGSEA. The V end was cut by 7 bases, the J end by 2 bases, with 14 bases between. CDR3 sequence: CSADPGGNYGYTF. CDR3 nucleotides: TGCAGCGCCGACCCCGGGGGGAACTATGGCTACACCTTC.

CDR3 loop: CASSLGYVETQYF. The CDR3 bases are TGTGCCAGCAGCCTTGGATATGTAGAGACCCAGTACTTC. The chain employs TRBV7-6 and TRBJ2-5, with D uncertain. V lost 5 bases and J 4 bases, leaving 11 bases between the germline ends. The CDR3 runs to 13 residues. Per the germline V gene, CDR1 is SGHVS and CDR2 is FNYEAQ.

This chain links TRBV12-5 with TRBJ1-2; D call uncertain. Germline lookup yields CDR1 LGHNT and CDR2 FRNRAP. Trimming shortened V by 3 bases and J by 6 bases, and 20 bases separated the two germline ends. The CDR3 spans 16 residues. The CDR3 spells CASGLAPTEEVNGYTF. CDR3 bases: TGTGCTAGTGGTTTAGCCCCGACTGAGGAAGTTAATGGCTACACCTTC. Looking up the rest from reference TRBV12-5 and TRBJ1-2 gives the full variable domain: DARVTQTPRHKVTEMGQEVTMRCQPILGHNTVFWYRQTMMQGLELLAYFRNRAPLDDSGMPKDRFSAEMPDATLATLKIQPSEPRDSAVYFCASGLAPTEEVNGYTFGSGTRLTVV.

The gene calls are TRBV9 and TRBJ2-7, with TRBD2 matching over 10 bases. The CDR3 sequence is 16 residues long. V was pared by 3 bases and J by 5 bases, with 11 bases of the junction left unmatched. CDR1 is SGDLS, CDR2 YYNGEE, per germline. The CDR3 protein is CASSEAVGLAGDEQYF. The CDR3 bases are TGTGCCAGCAGCGAAGCGGTCGGGCTAGCGGGAGACGAGCAGTACTTC.

This clone was seen once. The chain couples TRBV4-3 to TRBJ2-1; D not certain. This CDR3 has 13 residues. V lost 0 bases to trimming and J lost 10 bases, with 10 bases between them. Germline CDR1 is LGHNA and CDR2 is YSLEER. Written as DNA, the CDR3 is TGCGCCAGCAGCCAAGATTTGGACCGAGAGCAGTTCTTC. Translating gives CASSQDLDREQFF.

This sequence joins TRBV19 and TRBJ2-3; D might be TRBD1 or TRBD2, each matching 7 bases. The germline V gene encodes CDR1 LNHDA and CDR2 SQIVND (reference sequence). V was shortened by 0 bases and J by 6 bases, with 16 bases between the two germline ends. The CDR3 is 16 residues long. CDR3 in amino acids: CASSIDSGGEWDTQYF. DNA for the CDR3: TGTGCCAGTAGTATAGATTCAGGGGGGGAATGGGATACGCAGTATTTT.

To note about this clone: One end of the junction does not line up with germline, which may come from a read error. The V gene is TRBV9, the J gene TRBJ2-5, with 9 bases matching TRBD1. CDR1 and CDR2 (germline): SGDLS, YYNGEE. The CDR3 is 14 residues long. CDR3 nucleotide sequence: TGTGCCAGTAGCGCTACAGGGGGCGGAGAGACCCAGTACTTC. As protein: CASSATGGGETQYF. Variable domain in full (rest from reference TRBV9 and TRBJ2-5): DSGVTQTPKHLITATGQRVTLRCSPRSGDLSVYWYQQSLDQGLQFLIQYYNGEERAKGNILERFSAQQFPDLHSELNLSSLELGDSALYFCASSATGGGETQYFGPGTRLLVL.

This chain connects TRBV6-1 to TRBJ2-7; the match to TRBD2 covers 7 bases. The CDR3 consists of 13 residues. Trimming took 8 bases from V and 3 from J; bases not matched to a gene: 7. From germline, CDR1 is MNHNS and CDR2 SASEGT. This chain's CDR3 is CASRGGGYYEQYF. CDR3 DNA: TGTGCCAGCCGGGGCGGGGGTTACTACGAGCAGTACTTC.

In nucleotides, the CDR3 is TGTGCCAGCAGTTCCCGACGGGGGACAGATAACAATGAGCAGTTCTTC. Its protein is CASSSRRGTDNNEQFF. The V and J genes are TRBV28 and TRBJ2-1, with D maybe TRBD1 (7 bases). There are 16 residues in the CDR3. The germline gives CDR1 MDHEN, CDR2 SYDVKM. The V and J ends lost 4 bases and 5 bases respectively, with 18 bases between them.

This rearrangement joins TRBV9 to TRBJ2-3; TRBD1 aligns across 9 bases. CDR3 length: 15 amino acids. The V gene end was trimmed by 3 bases and the J gene end by 2 bases; junction bases not matched to a gene: 4. CDR1 is SGDLS, CDR2 YYNGEE, per germline. The CDR3: CASSDGTGNTDTQYF. The DNA of the CDR3 is TGTGCCAGCAGCGACGGGACAGGGAACACAGATACGCAGTATTTT.

J is TRBJ2-1 and V is TRBV7-9; D is unclear. Germline V lookup: CDR1 SEHNR, CDR2 FQNEAQ (reference sequence). The CDR3 is 15 residues long. The germline V and J ends were trimmed by 1 base and 6 bases, with 13 bases remaining between them. CDR3 DNA sequence: TGTGCCAGCAGCTTAGTCCTCACGAACCTCAATGAGCAGTTCTTC. It specifies CASSLVLTNLNEQFF.

CDR3 sequence: CASSLEVSLKGELFF. As DNA, the CDR3 is TGCGCCAGCAGCCTGGAAGTTTCTCTCAAAGGGGAGCTGTTTTTT. This chain links TRBV5-1 with TRBJ2-2; D ambiguous. Trimming shortened V by 4 bases and J by 8 bases, and 18 bases separated the two germline ends. From germline, CDR1 is SGHRS and CDR2 YFSETQ. The CDR3 spans 15 residues.

J is TRBJ1-2 and V is TRBV11-2; D gene uncertain. CDR3 length equals 13 residues. The germline CDR1 and CDR2 sequences are SGHAT and FQNNGV. Trimming cost V 3 bases and J 3 bases, with 8 bases left between them. The CDR3 region has the DNA TGTGCCAGCAGCTTGCGATCCTACTATGGCTACACCTTC. Protein sequence: CASSLRSYYGYTF.

The CDR3 region is CASSQDRGQGAGYTF. CDR3 bases: TGCGCCAGCAGCCAAGATCGCGGACAGGGGGCTGGCTACACCTTC. The chain uses TRBV4-1 and TRBJ1-2; 11 bases align to TRBD1. CDR3 length: 15 residues. With V trimmed by 0 bases and J by 7 bases, 4 bases remained unmatched. Looked up from germline, CDR1 is MGHRA and CDR2 is YSYEKL.

The V gene is TRBV5-1, the J gene TRBJ2-2; D gene ambiguous. Per the germline V gene, CDR1 is SGHRS and CDR2 is YFSETQ. V lost 1 base and J lost 7, with 11 bases in between. There are 14 residues in the CDR3. DNA for the CDR3: TGCGCCAGCAGCTTGTCAACTCCCCTCGGGGAGCTGTTTTTT. It translates to CASSLSTPLGELFF. Looking up the rest from reference TRBV5-1 and TRBJ2-2 gives the full variable domain: KAGVTQTPRYLIKTRGQQVTLSCSPISGHRSVSWYQQTPGQGLQFLFEYFSETQRNKGNFPGRFSGRQFSNSRSEMNVSTLELGDSALYLCASSLSTPLGELFFGEGSRLTVL.

The V and J genes are TRBV7-9 and TRBJ1-1; 7 bases match TRBD1. CDR1 and CDR2 from the germline V gene are SEHNR and FQNEAQ (reference sequence). This CDR3 contains 16 residues. Trimming cost V 5 bases and J 1 base; bases outside gene matches: 10. CDR3 sequence (DNA): TGTGCCAGCAGCCCACCCGGACCAGGGGGGAACACTGAAGCTTTCTTT. Translation: CASSPPGPGGNTEAFF.

A word on this clone: Other DNA sequences from this sample encode an identical CDR3 as well. The chain recombines TRBV27 with TRBJ1-2, with D uncertain. Germline loops: CDR1 MNHEY, CDR2 SMNVEV (reference sequence). V was pared by 6 bases and J by 6 bases, with 11 bases between. The length of the CDR3 is 12 residues. The chain's CDR3 is CASSLYGDGYTF. In DNA, the CDR3 is TGTGCCAGCAGCCTATATGGGGATGGCTACACCTTC.